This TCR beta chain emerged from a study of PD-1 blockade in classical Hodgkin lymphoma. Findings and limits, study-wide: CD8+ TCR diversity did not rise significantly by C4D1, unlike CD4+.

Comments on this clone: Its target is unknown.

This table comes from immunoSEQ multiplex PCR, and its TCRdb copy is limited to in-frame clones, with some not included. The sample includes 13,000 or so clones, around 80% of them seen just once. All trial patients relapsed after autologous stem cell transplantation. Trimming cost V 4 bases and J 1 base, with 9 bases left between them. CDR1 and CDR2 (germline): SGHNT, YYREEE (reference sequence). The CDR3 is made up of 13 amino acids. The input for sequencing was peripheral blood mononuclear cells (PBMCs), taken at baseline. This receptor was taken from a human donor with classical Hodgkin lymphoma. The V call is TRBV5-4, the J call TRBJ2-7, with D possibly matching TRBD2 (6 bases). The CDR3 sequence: CASSVTSSYEQYF. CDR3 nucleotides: TGTGCCAGCAGCGTGACTAGTTCCTACGAGCAGTACTTC.